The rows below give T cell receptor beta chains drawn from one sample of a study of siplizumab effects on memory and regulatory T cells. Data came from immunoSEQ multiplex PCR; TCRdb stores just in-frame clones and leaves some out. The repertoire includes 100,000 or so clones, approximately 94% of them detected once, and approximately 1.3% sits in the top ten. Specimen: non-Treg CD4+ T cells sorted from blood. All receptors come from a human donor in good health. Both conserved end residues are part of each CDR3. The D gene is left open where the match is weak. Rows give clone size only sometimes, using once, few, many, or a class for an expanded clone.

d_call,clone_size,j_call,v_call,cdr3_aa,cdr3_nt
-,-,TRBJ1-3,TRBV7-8,CASSSGEATGNTIYF,TGTGCCAGCAGCTCTGGGGAGGCTACTGGAAACACCATATATTTT
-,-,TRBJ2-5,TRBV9,CASRGARRGPQETQYF,TGTGCCAGCAGAGGGGCCCGCAGGGGCCCACAAGAGACCCAGTACTTC
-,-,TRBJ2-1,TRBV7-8,CASRLLSSYNEQFF,TGTGCCAGCAGGCTTCTGAGCTCCTACAATGAGCAGTTCTTC
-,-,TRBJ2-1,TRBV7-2,CASRPGGHNNEQFF,TGTGCCAGCAGACCGGGGGGACACAACAATGAGCAGTTCTTC
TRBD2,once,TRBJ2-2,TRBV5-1,CASSLVMREGHTGELFF,TGCGCCAGCAGCTTGGTTATGAGGGAGGGCCACACCGGGGAGCTGTTTTTT
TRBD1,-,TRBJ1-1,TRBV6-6,CASSSPDRANTEAFF,TGTGCCAGCAGTTCCCCGGACAGGGCGAACACTGAAGCTTTCTTT
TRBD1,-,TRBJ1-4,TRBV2,CASSGTGGNEKLFF,TGTGCCAGCAGCGGAACAGGGGGTAATGAAAAACTGTTTTTT
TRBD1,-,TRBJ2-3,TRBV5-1,CASSRIRQGVSVDTQYF,TGCGCCAGCAGCCGAATTCGACAGGGTGTATCTGTAGATACGCAGTATTTT
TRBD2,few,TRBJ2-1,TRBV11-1,CASSVRAGADNEQFF,TGTGCCAGCAGCGTCCGAGCGGGAGCCGACAATGAGCAGTTCTTC
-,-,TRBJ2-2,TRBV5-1,CASSPPDGNTGELFF,TGCGCCAGCAGCCCCCCGGACGGGAACACCGGGGAGCTGTTTTTT